The source of this TCR beta chain is a study of cytomegalovirus exposure and HLA in healthy donors. As for the study in general: Early on, a data release was issued that held roughly 80 million unique TCRs from HLA-typed donors.

The study ran its PCR with 60 Vbeta and 13 Jbeta primers. Per the original methods: In a later analysis, around 87 million unique TCR beta chains included roughly 11 million shared by two or more donors. Profiling relied on immunoSEQ multiplex PCR, and the TCRdb table lists in-frame clones only, not all of them. The V and J calls and clone size come from that table; D and trimming were worked out from the DNA. The sample holds around 150,000 clones, approximately 81% seen once. The germline gives CDR1 SGHNT, CDR2 YENEEA. The CDR3 is 18 amino acids. The J segment lost 8 bases and the V segment lost 0 bases, leaving 7 bases of the junction unmatched. This clone came up a few times.

The clonotype originates from a man between 18 and 29 years old in good health and CMV-seropositive. This rearrangement joins TRBV11-3 to TRBJ2-1, with 16 bases identical to TRBD2. What was sequenced was PBMCs. DNA of the CDR3: TGTGCCAGCAGCTTAGATCGGGGGACTAGCGGGGGGGCATATGAGCAGTTCTTC. Amino acids: CASSLDRGTSGGAYEQFF. The full variable domain, completed using reference TRBV11-3 and TRBJ2-1, is EAGVVQSPRYKIIEKKQPVAFWCNPISGHNTLYWYLQNLGQGPELLIRYENEEAVDDSQLPKDRFSAERLKGVDSTLKIQPAELGDSAVYLCASSLDRGTSGGAYEQFFGPGTRLTVL.